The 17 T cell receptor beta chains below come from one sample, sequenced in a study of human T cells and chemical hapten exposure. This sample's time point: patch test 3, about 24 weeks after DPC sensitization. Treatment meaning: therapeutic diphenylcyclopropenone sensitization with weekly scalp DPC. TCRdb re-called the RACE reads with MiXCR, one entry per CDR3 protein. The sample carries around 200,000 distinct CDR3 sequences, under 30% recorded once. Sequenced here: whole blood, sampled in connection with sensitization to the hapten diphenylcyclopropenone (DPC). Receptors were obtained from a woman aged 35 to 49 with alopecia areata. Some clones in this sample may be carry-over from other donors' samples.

CDR3 residues: CASKLGGVNQPQHF. For the CDR3, the DNA is TGTGCCAGTAAGCTGGGGGGTGTCAATCAGCCCCAGCATTTT. The rearrangement links TRBV19 to TRBJ1-5; tentatively, D is TRBD1 (5 bases). The CDR3 covers 14 residues. CDR1 and CDR2 from the germline V gene are LNHDA and SQIVND (reference sequence). The V and J ends lost 7 bases and 3 bases respectively, with 13 bases between them.

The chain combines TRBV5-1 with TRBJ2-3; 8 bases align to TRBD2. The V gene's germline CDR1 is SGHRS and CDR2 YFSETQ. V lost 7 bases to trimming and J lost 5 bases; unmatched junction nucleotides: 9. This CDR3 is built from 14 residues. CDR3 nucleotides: TGCGCCAGCTCCCTAGCGGGCTTTGGAGATACGCAGTATTTT. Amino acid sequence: CASSLAGFGDTQYF.

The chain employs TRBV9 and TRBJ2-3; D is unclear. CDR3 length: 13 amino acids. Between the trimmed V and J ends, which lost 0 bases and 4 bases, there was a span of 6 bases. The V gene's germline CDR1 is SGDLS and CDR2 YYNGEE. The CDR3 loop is CASSVGQPDTQYF. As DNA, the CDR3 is TGTGCCAGCAGCGTAGGTCAACCAGATACGCAGTATTTT. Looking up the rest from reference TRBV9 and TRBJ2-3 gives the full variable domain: DSGVTQTPKHLITATGQRVTLRCSPRSGDLSVYWYQQSLDQGLQFLIQYYNGEERAKGNILERFSAQQFPDLHSELNLSSLELGDSALYFCASSVGQPDTQYFGPGTRLTVL.

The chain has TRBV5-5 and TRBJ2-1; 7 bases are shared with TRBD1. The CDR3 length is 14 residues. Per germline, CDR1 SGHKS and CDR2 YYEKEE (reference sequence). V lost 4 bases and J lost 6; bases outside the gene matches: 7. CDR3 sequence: CASSPGQASNEQFF. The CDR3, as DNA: TGTGCCAGCAGCCCCGGACAGGCAAGCAATGAGCAGTTCTTC.

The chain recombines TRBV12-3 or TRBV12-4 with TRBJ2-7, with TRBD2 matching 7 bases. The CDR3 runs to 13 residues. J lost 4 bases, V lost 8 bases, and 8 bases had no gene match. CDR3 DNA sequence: TGTGCCAGCTCTACACTAGCGTTGTACGAGCAGTACTTC. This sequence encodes CASSTLALYEQYF.

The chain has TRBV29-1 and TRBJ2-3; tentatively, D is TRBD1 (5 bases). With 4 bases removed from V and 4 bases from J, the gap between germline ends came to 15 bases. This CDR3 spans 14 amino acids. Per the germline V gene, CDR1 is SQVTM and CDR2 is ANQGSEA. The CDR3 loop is CSVGPGILADTQYF. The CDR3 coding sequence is TGCAGCGTTGGTCCAGGGATCTTGGCAGATACGCAGTATTTT.

The CDR3 reads CASSQVAGGLAKNIQYF. The CDR3 DNA is TGTGCCAGCAGTCAAGTAGCGGGAGGGCTAGCCAAAAACATTCAGTACTTC. The genes are TRBV6-6 and TRBJ2-4; 11 bases are shared with TRBD2. The CDR3 contains 17 residues. With V trimmed by 5 bases and J by 0 bases, 6 bases remained unmatched. Germline assignment: CDR1 MNHNY and CDR2 SVGAGI (reference sequence).

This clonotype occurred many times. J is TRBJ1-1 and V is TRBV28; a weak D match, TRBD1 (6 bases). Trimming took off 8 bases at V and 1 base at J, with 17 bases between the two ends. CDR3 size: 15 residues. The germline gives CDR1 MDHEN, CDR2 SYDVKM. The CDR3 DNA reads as TGTGCCAGCGGGGACACCGAGAACCAGAACACTGAAGCTTTCTTT. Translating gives CASGDTENQNTEAFF.

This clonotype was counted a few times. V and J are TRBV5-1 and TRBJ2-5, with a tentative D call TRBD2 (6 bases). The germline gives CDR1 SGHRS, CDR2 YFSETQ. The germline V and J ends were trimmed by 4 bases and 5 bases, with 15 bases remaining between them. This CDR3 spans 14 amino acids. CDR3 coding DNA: TGCGCCAGCAGCACGCCGGGAGCGGAGGAGACCCAGTACTTC. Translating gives CASSTPGAEETQYF.

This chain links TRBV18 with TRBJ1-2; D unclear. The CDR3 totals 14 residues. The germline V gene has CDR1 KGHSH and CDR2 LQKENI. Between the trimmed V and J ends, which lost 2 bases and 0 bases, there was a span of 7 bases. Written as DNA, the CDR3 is TGTGCCAGCTCACCAGAAGCGGCTAACTATGGCTACACCTTC. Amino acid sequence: CASSPEAANYGYTF.

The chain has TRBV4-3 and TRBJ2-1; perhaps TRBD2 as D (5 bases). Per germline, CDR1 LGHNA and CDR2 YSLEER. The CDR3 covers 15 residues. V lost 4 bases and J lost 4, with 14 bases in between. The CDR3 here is CASSLRAGAYNEQFF. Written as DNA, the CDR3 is TGCGCCAGCAGCCTTCGGGCGGGTGCATACAATGAGCAGTTCTTC.

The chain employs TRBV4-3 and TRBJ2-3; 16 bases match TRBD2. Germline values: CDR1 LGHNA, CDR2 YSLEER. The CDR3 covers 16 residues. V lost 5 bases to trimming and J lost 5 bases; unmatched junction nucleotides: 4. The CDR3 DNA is TGCGCCAGCAGCTCGGGACTAGCGGGAGGGAAAGATACGCAGTATTTT. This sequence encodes CASSSGLAGGKDTQYF.

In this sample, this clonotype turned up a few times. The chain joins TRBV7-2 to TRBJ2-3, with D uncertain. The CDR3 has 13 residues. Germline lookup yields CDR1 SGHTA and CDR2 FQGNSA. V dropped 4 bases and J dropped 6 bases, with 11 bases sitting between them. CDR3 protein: CASSSPIVDTQYF. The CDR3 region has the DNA TGTGCCAGCAGCTCCCCGATTGTTGATACGCAGTATTTT.

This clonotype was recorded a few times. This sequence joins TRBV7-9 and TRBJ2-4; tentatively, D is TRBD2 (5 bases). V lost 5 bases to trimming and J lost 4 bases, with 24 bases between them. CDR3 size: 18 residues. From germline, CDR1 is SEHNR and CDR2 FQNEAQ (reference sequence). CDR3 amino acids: CASSPSKRERLSKNIQYF. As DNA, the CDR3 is TGTGCCAGCAGCCCTTCGAAAAGGGAGCGTCTCAGTAAAAACATTCAGTACTTC. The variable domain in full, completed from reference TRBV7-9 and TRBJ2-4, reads DTGVSQNPRHKITKRGQNVTFRCDPISEHNRLYWYRQTLGQGPEFLTYFQNEAQLEKSRLLSDRFSAERPKGSFSTLEIQRTEQGDSAMYLCASSPSKRERLSKNIQYFGAGTRLSVL.

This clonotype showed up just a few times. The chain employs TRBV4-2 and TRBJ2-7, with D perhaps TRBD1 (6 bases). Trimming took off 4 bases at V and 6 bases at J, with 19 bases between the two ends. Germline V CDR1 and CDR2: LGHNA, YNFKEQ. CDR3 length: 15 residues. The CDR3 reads CASSPQGLGSAEQYF. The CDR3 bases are TGTGCCAGCAGCCCCCAGGGGCTGGGGAGTGCCGAGCAGTACTTC.

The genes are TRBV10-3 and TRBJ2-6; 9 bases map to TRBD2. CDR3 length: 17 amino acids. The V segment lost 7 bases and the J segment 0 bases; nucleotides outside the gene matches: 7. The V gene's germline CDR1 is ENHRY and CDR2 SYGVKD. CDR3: CAIMGPAGGSGANVLTF. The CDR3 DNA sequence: TGTGCCATCATGGGACCAGCGGGGGGCTCTGGGGCCAACGTCCTGACTTTC.

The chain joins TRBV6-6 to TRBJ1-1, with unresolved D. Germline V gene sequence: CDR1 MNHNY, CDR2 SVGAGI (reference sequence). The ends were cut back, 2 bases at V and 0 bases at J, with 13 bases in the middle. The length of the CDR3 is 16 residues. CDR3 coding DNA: TGTGCCAGCAGTTACGGGTCAAACCCGGTGAACACTGAAGCTTTCTTT. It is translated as CASSYGSNPVNTEAFF.